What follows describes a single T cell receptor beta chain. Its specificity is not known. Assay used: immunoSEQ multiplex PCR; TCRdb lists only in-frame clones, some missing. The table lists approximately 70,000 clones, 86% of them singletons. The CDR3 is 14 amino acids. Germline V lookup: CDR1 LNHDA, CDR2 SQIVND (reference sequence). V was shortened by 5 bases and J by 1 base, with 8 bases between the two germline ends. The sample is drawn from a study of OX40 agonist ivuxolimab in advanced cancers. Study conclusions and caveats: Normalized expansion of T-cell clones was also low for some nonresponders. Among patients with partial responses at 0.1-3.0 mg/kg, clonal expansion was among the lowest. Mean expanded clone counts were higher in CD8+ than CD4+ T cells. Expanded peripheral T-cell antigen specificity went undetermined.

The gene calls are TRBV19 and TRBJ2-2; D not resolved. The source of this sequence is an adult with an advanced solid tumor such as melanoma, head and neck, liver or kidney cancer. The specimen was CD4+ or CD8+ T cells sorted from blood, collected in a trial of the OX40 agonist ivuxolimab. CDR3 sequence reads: CASSPDLNTGELFF. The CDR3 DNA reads TGTGCCAGTAGTCCGGACCTGAACACCGGGGAGCTGTTTTTT.